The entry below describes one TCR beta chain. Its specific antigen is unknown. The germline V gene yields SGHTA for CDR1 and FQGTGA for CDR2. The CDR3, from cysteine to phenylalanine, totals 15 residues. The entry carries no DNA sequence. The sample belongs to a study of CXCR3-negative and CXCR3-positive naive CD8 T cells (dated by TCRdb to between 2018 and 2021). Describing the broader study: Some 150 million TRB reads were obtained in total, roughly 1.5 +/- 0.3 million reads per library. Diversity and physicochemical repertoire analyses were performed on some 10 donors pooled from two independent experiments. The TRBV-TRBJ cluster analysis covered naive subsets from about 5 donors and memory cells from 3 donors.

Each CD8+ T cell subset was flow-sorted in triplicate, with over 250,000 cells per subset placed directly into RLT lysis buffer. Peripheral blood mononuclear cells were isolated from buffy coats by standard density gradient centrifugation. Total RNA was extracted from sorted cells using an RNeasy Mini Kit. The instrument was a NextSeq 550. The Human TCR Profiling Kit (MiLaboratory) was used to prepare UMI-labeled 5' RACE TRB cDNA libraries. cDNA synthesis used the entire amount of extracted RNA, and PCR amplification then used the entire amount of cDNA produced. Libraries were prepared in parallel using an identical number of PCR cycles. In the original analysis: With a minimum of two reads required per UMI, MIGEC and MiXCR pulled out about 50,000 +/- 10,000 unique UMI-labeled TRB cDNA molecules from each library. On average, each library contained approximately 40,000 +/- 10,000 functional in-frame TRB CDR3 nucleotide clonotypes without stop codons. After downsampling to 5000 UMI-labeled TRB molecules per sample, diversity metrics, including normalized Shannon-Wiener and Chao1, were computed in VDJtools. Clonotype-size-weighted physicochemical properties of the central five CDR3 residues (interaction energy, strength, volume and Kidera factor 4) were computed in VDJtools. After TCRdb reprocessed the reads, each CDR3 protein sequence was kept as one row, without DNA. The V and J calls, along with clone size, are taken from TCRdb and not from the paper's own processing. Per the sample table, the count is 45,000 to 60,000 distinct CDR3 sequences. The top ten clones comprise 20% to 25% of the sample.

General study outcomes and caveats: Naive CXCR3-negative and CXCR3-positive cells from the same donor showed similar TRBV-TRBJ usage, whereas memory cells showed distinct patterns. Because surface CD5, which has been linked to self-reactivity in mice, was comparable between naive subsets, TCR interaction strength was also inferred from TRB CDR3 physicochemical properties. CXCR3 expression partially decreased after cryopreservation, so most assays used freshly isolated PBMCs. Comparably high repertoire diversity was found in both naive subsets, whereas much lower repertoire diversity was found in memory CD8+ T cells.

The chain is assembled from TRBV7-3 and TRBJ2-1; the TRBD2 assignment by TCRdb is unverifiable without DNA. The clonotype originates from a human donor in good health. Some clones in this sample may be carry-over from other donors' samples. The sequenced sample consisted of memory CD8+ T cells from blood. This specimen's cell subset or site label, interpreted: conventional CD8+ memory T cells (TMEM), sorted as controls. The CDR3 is CASSSLAGINNEQFF. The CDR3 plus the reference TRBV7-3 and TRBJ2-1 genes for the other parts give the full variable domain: GAGVSQTPSNKVTEKGKYVELRCDPISGHTALYWYRQSLGQGPEFLIYFQGTGAADDSGLPNDRFFAVRPEGSVSTLKIQRTERGDSAVYLCASSSLAGINNEQFFGPGTRLTVL.